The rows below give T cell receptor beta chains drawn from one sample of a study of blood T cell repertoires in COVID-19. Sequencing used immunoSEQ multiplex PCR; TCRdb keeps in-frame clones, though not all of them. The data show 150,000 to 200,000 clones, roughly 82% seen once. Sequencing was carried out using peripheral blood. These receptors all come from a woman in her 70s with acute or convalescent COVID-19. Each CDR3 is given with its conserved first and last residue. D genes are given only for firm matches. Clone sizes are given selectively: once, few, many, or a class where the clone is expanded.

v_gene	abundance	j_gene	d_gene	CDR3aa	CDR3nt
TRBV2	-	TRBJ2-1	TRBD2	CASSKGGLAGGSHNEQFF	TGTGCCAGCAGTAAGGGGGGACTAGCGGGAGGAAGCCACAATGAGCAGTTCTTC
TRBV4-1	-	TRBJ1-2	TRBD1	CASSQVGPGQGREYTF	TGCGCCAGCAGCCAAGTCGGACCGGGACAGGGACGTGAGTACACCTTC
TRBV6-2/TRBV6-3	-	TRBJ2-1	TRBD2	CASSYSIRGVGFEQFF	TGTGCCAGCAGTTACTCGATTCGGGGGGTTGGGTTTGAGCAGTTCTTC
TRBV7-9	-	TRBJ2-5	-	CASSLFAGLEETQYF	TGTGCCAGCAGCTTATTTGCGGGATTAGAAGAGACCCAGTACTTC
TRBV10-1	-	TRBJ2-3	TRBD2	CASSFGLAGNTDTQYF	TGCGCCAGCAGTTTTGGACTAGCGGGGAACACAGATACGCAGTATTTT
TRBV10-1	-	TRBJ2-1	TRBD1	CASSRTGRGNEQFF	TGCGCCAGCAGTAGGACAGGGCGGGGCAATGAGCAGTTCTTC
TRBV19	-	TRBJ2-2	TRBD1	CASSIGTGNTGELFF	TGTGCCAGTAGTATAGGGACAGGGAACACCGGGGAGCTGTTTTTT
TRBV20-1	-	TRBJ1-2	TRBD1	CREGQYYGYTF	TGCAGGGAGGGACAGTACTATGGCTACACCTTC
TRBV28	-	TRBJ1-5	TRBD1	CASRTSGTGIYSNQPQHF	TGTGCCAGCAGAACTTCCGGGACAGGAATTTATAGCAATCAGCCCCAGCATTTT
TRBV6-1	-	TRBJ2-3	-	CASSEGQGTDTQYF	TGTGCCAGCAGTGAAGGACAGGGCACAGATACGCAGTATTTT
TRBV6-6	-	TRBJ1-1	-	CASSYSTVRVEAFF	TGTGCCAGCAGTTACTCGACAGTTCGGGTTGAAGCTTTCTTT
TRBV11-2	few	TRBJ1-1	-	CATHGPTGNTEAFF	TGTGCCACCCATGGACCAACAGGGAACACTGAAGCTTTCTTT
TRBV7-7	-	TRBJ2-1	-	CASSRLQNEQFF	TGTGCCAGCAGCCGCCTTCAGAATGAGCAGTTCTTC
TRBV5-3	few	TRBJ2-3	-	CARSPPKDQRDTPPDTQYF	TGTGCCAGAAGCCCCCCGAAAGACCAGCGGGACACTCCGCCAGATACGCAGTATTTT
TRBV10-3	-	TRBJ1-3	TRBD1	CAISQGTGGGNTIYF	TGTGCCATCAGTCAGGGGACAGGGGGTGGAAACACCATATATTTT
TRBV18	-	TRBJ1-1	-	CASSPLRGADTEAFF	TGTGCCAGCTCACCCCTGAGAGGAGCGGACACTGAAGCTTTCTTT